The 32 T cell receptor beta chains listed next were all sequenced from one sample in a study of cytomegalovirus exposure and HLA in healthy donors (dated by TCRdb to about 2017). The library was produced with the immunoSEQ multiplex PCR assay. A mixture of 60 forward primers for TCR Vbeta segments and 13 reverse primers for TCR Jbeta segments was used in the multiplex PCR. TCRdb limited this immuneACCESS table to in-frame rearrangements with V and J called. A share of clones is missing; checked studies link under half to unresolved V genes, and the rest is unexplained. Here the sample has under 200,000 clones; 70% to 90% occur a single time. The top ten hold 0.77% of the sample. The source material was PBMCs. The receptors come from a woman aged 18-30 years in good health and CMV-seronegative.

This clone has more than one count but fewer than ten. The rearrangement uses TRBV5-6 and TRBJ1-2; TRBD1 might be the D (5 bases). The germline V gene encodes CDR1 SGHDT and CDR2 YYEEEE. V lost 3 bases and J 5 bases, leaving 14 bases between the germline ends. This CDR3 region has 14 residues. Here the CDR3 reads CASSSTGFRYGYTF. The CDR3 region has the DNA TGTGCCAGCAGCTCTACAGGCTTTCGGTATGGCTACACCTTC.

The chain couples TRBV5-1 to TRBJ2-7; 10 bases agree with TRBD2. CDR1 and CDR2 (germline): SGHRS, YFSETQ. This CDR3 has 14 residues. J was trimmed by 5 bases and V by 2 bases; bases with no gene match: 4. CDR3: CASSFPSGSDEQYF. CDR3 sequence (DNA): TGCGCCAGCAGCTTCCCTAGCGGGAGTGACGAGCAGTACTTC.

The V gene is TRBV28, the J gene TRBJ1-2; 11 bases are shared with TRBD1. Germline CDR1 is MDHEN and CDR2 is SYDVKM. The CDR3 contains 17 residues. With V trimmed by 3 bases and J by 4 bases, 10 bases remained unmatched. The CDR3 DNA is TGTGCCAGCAGTTTGGAAGGACAGGGGGCGATATCCTATGGCTACACCTTC. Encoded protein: CASSLEGQGAISYGYTF.

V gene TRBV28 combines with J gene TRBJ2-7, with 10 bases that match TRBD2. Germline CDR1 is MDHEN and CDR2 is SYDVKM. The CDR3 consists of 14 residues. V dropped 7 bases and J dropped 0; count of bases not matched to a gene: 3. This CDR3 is CASTASGSSYEQYF. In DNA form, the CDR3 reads TGTGCCAGCACCGCTAGCGGGAGCTCCTACGAGCAGTACTTC.

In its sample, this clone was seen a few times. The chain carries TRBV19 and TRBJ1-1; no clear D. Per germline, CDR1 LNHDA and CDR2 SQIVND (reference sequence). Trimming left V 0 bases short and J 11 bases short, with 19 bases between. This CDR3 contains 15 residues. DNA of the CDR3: TGTGCCAGTAGTATAGATCTAGAGAGTTTAGGAGGGGCTTTCTTT. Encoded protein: CASSIDLESLGGAFF.

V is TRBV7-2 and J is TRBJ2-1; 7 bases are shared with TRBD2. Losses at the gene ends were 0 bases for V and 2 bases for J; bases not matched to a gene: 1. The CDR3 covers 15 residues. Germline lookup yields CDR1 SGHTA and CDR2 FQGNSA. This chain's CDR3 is CASSLAAGPYNEQFF. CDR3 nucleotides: TGTGCCAGCAGCTTAGCAGCGGGGCCCTACAATGAGCAGTTCTTC.

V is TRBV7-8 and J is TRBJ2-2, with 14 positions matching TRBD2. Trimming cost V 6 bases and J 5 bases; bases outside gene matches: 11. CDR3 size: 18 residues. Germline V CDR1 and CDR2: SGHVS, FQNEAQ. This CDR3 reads CASRPGGLAGGKTGELFF. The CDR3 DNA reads TGTGCCAGCAGACCTGGCGGACTAGCGGGAGGAAAGACCGGGGAGCTGTTTTTT. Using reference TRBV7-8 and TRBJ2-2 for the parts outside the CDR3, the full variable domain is GAGVSQSPRYKVAKRGQDVALRCDPISGHVSLFWYQQALGQGPEFLTYFQNEAQLDKSGLPSDRFFAERPEGSVSTLKIQRTQQEDSAVYLCASRPGGLAGGKTGELFFGEGSRLTVL.

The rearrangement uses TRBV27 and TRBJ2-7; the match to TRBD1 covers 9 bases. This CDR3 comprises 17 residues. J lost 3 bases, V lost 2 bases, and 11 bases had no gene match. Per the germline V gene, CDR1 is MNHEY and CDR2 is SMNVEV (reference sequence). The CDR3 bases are TGTGCCAGCAGTTTACGACAGGGGGGCAACACACTCTACGAGCAGTACTTC. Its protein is CASSLRQGGNTLYEQYF.

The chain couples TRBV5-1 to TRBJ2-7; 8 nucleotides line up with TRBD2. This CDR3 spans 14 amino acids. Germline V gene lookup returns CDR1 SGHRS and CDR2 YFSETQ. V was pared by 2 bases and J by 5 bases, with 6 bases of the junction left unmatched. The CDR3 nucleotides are TGCGCCAGCAGCTTAATAGAAGCGGGAGACGAGCAGTACTTC. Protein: CASSLIEAGDEQYF.

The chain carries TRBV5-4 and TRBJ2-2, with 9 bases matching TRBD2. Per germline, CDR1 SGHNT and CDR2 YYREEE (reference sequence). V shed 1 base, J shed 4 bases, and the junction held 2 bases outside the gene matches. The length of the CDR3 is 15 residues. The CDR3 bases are TGTGCCAGCAGCTTGCCACTAGCGGGCACCGGGGAGCTGTTTTTT. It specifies CASSLPLAGTGELFF.

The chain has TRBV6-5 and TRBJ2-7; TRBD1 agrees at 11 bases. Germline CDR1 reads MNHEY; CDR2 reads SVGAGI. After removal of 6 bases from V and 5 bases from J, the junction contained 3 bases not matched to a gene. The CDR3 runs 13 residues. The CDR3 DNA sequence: TGTGCCAGCAGGAGGACAGGGGGCGACGAGCAGTACTTC. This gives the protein CASRRTGGDEQYF.

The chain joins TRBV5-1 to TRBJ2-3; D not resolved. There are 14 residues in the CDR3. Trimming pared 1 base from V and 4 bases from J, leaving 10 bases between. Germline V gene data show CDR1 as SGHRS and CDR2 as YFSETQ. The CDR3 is CASSLILAADTQYF. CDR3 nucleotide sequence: TGCGCCAGCAGCTTGATCTTAGCCGCAGATACGCAGTATTTT.

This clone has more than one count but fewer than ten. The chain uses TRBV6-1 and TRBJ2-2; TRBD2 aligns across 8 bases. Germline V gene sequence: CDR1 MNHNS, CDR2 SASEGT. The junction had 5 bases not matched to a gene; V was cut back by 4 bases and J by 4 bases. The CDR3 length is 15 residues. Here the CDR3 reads CASSGSSGSTGELFF. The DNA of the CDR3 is TGTGCCAGCAGTGGATCCAGCGGGAGCACCGGGGAGCTGTTTTTT.

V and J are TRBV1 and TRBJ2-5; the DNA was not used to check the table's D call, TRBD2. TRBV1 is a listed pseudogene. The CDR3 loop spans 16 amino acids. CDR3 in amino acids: CTSSQGTSGSIKAQYF. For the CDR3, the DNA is TGCACCAGCAGCCAGGGGACTAGCGGGAGCATCAAGGCCCAGTACTTC.

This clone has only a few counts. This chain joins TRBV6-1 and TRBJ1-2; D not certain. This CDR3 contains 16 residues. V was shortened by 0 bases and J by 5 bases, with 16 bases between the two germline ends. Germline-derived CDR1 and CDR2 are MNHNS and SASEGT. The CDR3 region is CASSEAAAGLQYGYTF. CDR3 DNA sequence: TGTGCCAGCAGTGAAGCGGCGGCGGGCCTTCAATATGGCTACACCTTC.

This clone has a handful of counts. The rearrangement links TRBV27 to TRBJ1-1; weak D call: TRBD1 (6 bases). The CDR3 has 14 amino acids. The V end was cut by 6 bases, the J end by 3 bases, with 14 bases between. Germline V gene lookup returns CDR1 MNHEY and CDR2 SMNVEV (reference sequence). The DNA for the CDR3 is TGTGCCAGCAGGTCCTTACAGGGTGACACTGAAGCTTTCTTT. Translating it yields CASRSLQGDTEAFF.

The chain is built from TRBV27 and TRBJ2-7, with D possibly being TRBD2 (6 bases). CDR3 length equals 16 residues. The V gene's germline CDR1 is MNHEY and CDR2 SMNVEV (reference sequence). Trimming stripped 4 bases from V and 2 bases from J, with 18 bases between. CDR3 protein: CASSYSLGTVPYEQYF. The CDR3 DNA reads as TGTGCCAGCAGTTATTCCCTCGGGACTGTACCCTACGAGCAGTACTTC.

The CDR3 DNA follows: TGTGCCAGCAGTTCTTCTTACGGGGGGACCGGGGAGCTGTTTTTT. Protein product: CASSSSYGGTGELFF. The chain links TRBV6-1 to TRBJ2-2; TRBD2 matches 7 bases. Germline CDR1 is MNHNS and CDR2 is SASEGT. V shed 5 bases and J 5 bases; nucleotides not matched to a gene: 8. The length of the CDR3 is 15 residues.

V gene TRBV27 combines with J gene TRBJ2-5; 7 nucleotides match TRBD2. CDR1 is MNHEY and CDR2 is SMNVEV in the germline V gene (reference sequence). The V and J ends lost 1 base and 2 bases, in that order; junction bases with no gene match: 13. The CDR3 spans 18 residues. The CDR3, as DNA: TGTGCCAGCAGTTTATTAGGGACTACCACCAACATACAAGAGACCCAGTACTTC. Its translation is CASSLLGTTTNIQETQYF.

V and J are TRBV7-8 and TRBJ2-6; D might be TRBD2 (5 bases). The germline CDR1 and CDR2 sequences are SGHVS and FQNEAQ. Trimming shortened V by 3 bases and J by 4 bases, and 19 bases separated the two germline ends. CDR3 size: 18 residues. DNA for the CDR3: TGTGCCAGCAGCTTTGTACTAGGCCCTTCGTTGGGGGCCAACGTCCTGACTTTC. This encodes CASSFVLGPSLGANVLTF.

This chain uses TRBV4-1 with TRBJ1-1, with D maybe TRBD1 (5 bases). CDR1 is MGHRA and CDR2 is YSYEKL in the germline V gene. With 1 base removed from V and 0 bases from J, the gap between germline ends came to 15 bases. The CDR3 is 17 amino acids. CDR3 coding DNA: TGCGCCAGCAGCCAAGGTCAAGGGAGGGGTATGAACACTGAAGCTTTCTTT. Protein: CASSQGQGRGMNTEAFF.

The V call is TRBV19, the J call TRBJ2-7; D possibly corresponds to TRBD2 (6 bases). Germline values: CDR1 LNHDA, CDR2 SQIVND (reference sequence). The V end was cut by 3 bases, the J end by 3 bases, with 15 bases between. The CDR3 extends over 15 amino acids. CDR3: CASSMNPGSFYEQYF. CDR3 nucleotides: TGTGCCAGTAGTATGAATCCCGGGAGTTTCTACGAGCAGTACTTC.

CDR3 nucleotides: TGTGCCAGCAGTGAGGTGTCACAGGGAGGCACAGATACGCAGTATTTT. Its translation is CASSEVSQGGTDTQYF. J is TRBJ2-3 and V is TRBV6-4, with D perhaps TRBD1 (6 bases). The CDR3 is 16 amino acids. Germline V gene lookup returns CDR1 MRHNA and CDR2 SNTAGT. Deletions cut 3 bases from V and 1 base from J, with 14 bases between.

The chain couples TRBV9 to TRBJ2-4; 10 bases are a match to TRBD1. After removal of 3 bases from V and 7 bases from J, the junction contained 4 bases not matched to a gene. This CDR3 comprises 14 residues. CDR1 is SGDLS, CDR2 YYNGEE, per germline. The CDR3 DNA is TGTGCCAGCAGCGCAGGGACAGGGGCGAACATTCAGTACTTC. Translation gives CASSAGTGANIQYF. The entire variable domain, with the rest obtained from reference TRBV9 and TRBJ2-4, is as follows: DSGVTQTPKHLITATGQRVTLRCSPRSGDLSVYWYQQSLDQGLQFLIQYYNGEERAKGNILERFSAQQFPDLHSELNLSSLELGDSALYFCASSAGTGANIQYFGAGTRLSVL.

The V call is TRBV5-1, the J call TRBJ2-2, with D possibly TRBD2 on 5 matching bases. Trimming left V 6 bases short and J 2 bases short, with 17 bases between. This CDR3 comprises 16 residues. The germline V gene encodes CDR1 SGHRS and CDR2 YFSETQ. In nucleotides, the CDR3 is TGCGCCAGCACAACCGGAGGCGCGGGCAACACCGGGGAGCTGTTTTTT. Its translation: CASTTGGAGNTGELFF.

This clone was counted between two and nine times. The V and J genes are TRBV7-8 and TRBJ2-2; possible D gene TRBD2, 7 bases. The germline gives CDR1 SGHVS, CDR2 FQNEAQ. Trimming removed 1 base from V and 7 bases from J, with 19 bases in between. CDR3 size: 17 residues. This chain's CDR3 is CASSLGGGVKVVGELFF. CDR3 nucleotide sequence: TGTGCCAGCAGCTTAGGAGGGGGGGTCAAGGTGGTCGGGGAGCTGTTTTTT.

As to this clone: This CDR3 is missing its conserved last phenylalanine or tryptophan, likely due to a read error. The CDR3 DNA sequence: TGTGCCTGGAGCGCGGGGGTACCGTACACCCTC. Translated: CAWSAGVPYTL. The gene calls are TRBV30 and TRBJ1-2, with D possibly TRBD1 on 5 matching bases. The CDR3 length is 11 residues. Germline CDR1 GTSNPN, CDR2 SVGIG (reference sequence). The ends were cut back, 3 bases at V and 11 bases at J, with 13 bases in the middle.

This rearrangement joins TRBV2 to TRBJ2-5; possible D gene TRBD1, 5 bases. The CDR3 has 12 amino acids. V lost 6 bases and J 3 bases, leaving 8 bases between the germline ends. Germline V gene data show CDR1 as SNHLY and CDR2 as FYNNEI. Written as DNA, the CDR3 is TGTGCCAGCAGAGACAGTAAAGAGACCCAGTACTTC. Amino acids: CASRDSKETQYF.

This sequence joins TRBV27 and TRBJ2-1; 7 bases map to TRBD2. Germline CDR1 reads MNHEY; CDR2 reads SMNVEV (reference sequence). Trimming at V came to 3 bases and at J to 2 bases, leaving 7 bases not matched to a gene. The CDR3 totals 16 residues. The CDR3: CASSFVGGSTYNEQFF. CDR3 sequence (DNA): TGTGCCAGCAGTTTCGTGGGGGGGTCGACCTACAATGAGCAGTTCTTC.

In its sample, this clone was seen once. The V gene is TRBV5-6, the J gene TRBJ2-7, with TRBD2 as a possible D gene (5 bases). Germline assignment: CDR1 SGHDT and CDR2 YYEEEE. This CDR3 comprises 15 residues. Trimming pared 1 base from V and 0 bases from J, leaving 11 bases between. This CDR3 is CASSLSGGASYEQYF. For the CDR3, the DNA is TGTGCCAGCAGCTTGTCAGGAGGAGCCTCCTACGAGCAGTACTTC. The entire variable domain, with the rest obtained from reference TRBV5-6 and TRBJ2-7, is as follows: DAGVTQSPTHLIKTRGQQVTLRCSPKSGHDTVSWYQQALGQGPQFIFQYYEEEERQRGNFPDRFSGHQFPNYSSELNVNALLLGDSALYLCASSLSGGASYEQYFGPGTRLTVT.

CDR3 protein: CASRDRRNPYEQYF. The CDR3 region has the DNA TGTGCCAGCAGAGACAGGCGAAATCCCTACGAGCAGTACTTC. V is TRBV5-6 and J is TRBJ2-5; D is possibly TRBD1 (6 bases). The J call may be mistaken, given a closer DNA end match to TRBJ2-7. This CDR3 comprises 14 residues. Germline-derived CDR1 and CDR2 are SGHDT and YYEEEE.

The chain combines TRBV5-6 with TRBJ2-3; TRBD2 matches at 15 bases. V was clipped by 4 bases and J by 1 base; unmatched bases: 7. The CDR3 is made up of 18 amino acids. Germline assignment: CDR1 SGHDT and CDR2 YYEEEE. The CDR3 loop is CASSRGLAGGWGTDTQYF. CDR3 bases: TGTGCCAGCAGCCGTGGACTAGCGGGAGGGTGGGGCACAGATACGCAGTATTTT.